The rows below give T cell receptor beta chains drawn from one sample of a study of cytotoxic CD8 clonotypes in ibrutinib-treated CLL. Clones were sequenced by immunoSEQ multiplex PCR, and TCRdb holds only the in-frame ones, with some missing. The sample has more than 85,000 clones; 70% to 80% are singletons. Here the sequenced sample was PBMCs, taken after 24 months of ibrutinib treatment. These receptors were obtained from a human donor with chronic lymphocytic leukemia. Each CDR3 is given with its conserved first and last residue. The order of the fields is V gene, J gene, clone size, D gene, CDR3 protein, CDR3 DNA. D genes are given only for firm matches. Rows give clone size only sometimes, using once, few, many, or a class for an expanded clone.

TRBV7-3	TRBJ1-1	-	-	CASSLHGRTEAFF	TGTGCCAGCAGCCTCCATGGGCGGACTGAAGCTTTCTTT
TRBV28	TRBJ1-1	-	-	CASTLPAAGNTEAFF	TGTGCCAGCACTCTCCCCGCCGCGGGAAACACTGAAGCTTTCTTT
TRBV6-1	TRBJ1-4	-	TRBD1	CASRGTGATNEKLFF	TGTGCCAGCAGAGGGACAGGCGCAACTAATGAAAAACTGTTTTTT
TRBV18	TRBJ2-1	-	TRBD2	CASSPGTSVGNEQFF	TGTGCCAGCTCACCGGGTACTAGCGTAGGGAATGAGCAGTTCTTC
TRBV19	TRBJ1-5	-	TRBD1	CASRHRDRGLLGNQPQHF	TGTGCCAGTAGGCACCGGGACAGGGGACTCCTGGGGAATCAGCCCCAGCATTTT
TRBV6-5	TRBJ2-7	-	TRBD2	CASSYGSGGSYEQYF	TGTGCCAGCAGTTACGGGTCGGGGGGGTCCTACGAGCAGTACTTC
TRBV27	TRBJ2-7	-	-	CASSSAAYEQYF	TGTGCCAGCAGTTCGGCAGCCTACGAGCAGTACTTC
TRBV7-2	TRBJ2-7	-	TRBD2	CASSSAGGGAYEQYF	TGTGCCAGCAGCTCAGCTGGCGGGGGGGCTTACGAGCAGTACTTC
TRBV2	TRBJ2-5	-	-	CASSYQETQYF	TGTGCCAGCAGTTATCAAGAGACCCAGTACTTC
TRBV29-1	TRBJ2-1	few	-	CSVERQTKQSSYNEQFF	TGCAGCGTTGAGCGGCAGACCAAACAGAGCTCCTACAATGAGCAGTTCTTC
TRBV7-8	TRBJ2-7	-	-	CASSPDLAYEQYF	TGTGCCAGCAGCCCCGACTTAGCCTACGAGCAGTACTTC
TRBV28	TRBJ1-5	-	-	CASSFGLDQPQHF	TGTGCCAGCAGTTTCGGTTTGGATCAGCCCCAGCATTTT
TRBV5-1	TRBJ2-1	-	-	CASSFLGHEQFF	TGCGCCAGCAGCTTTCTGGGCCATGAGCAGTTCTTC
TRBV28	TRBJ2-5	-	-	CASSLTPQETQYF	TGTGCCAGCAGTTTGACCCCCCAAGAGACCCAGTACTTC
TRBV18	TRBJ2-3	-	-	CASSPDYLSTDTQYF	TGTGCCAGCTCACCTGACTATCTGAGCACAGATACGCAGTATTTT
TRBV5-1	TRBJ2-1	-	TRBD1	CASSLGQGAIDEQFF	TGCGCCAGCAGCTTGGGGCAGGGGGCTATCGATGAGCAGTTCTTC
TRBV10-3	TRBJ1-6	-	TRBD1	CAIRGTGINNSPLHF	TGTGCCATCAGGGGGACAGGGATTAATAATTCACCCCTCCACTTT
TRBV10-3	TRBJ2-7	-	TRBD2	CAISGTSGSWEQYF	TGTGCCATCAGTGGGACTAGCGGGAGTTGGGAGCAGTACTTC
TRBV19	TRBJ2-7	once	TRBD1	CASSAPDRGPNEQYF	TGTGCCAGTAGCGCGCCGGACAGGGGGCCCAACGAGCAGTACTTC
TRBV28	TRBJ2-2	-	TRBD2	CASSPGLAGLTGELFF	TGTGCCAGCAGTCCCGGACTAGCGGGGCTCACCGGGGAGCTGTTTTTT
TRBV10-3	TRBJ1-1	-	-	CAIRTGNTEAFF	TGTGCCATCAGAACCGGGAACACTGAAGCTTTCTTT
TRBV6-5	TRBJ1-2	-	-	CASSYGGTGYTF	TGTGCCAGCAGTTACGGAGGGACTGGCTACACCTTC
TRBV28	TRBJ2-7	few	-	CASRRAGRSYEQYF	TGTGCCAGCAGAAGGGCCGGACGGTCCTACGAGCAGTACTTC
TRBV11-3	TRBJ2-5	-	-	CASSSRRPGTQYF	TGTGCCAGCAGCTCCCGGCGACCGGGGACCCAGTACTTC
TRBV7-2	TRBJ1-6	-	-	CASSPPRGNSPLHF	TGTGCCAGCAGCCCCCCCAGGGGTAATTCACCCCTCCACTTT
TRBV7-2	TRBJ1-2	-	TRBD1	CASSPGQGAHYGYTF	TGTGCCAGCAGCCCGGGACAGGGGGCGCACTATGGCTACACCTTC
TRBV27	TRBJ2-7	once	TRBD1	CASSFTGTAYEQYF	TGTGCCAGCAGTTTCACCGGGACAGCTTACGAGCAGTACTTC
TRBV29-1	TRBJ1-1	-	-	CSGERNTEAFF	TGCAGCGGGGAAAGGAACACTGAAGCTTTCTTT
TRBV6-5	TRBJ2-7	-	TRBD2	CASSYSAGVYEQYF	TGTGCCAGCAGTTACTCAGCGGGGGTTTACGAGCAGTACTTC
TRBV9	TRBJ2-1	-	-	CASGTGWTSYNEQFF	TGTGCCAGCGGCACAGGGTGGACCTCCTACAATGAGCAGTTCTTC
TRBV18	TRBJ2-5	-	-	CASSPGSGGETQYF	TGTGCCAGCTCACCGGGGAGCGGTGGGGAGACCCAGTACTTC
TRBV15	TRBJ1-4	few	-	CATEGGASTNEKLFF	TGTGCCACCGAGGGGGGGGCATCAACTAATGAAAAACTGTTTTTT
TRBV27	TRBJ1-5	-	-	CASSWQKGGQPQHF	TGTGCCAGCAGTTGGCAGAAAGGGGGTCAGCCCCAGCATTTT
TRBV27	TRBJ1-2	-	TRBD1	CASSVGTGAFNYGYTF	TGTGCCAGCAGTGTCGGGACAGGGGCCTTTAACTATGGCTACACCTTC
TRBV28	TRBJ2-1	-	TRBD1	CASATRVVGTGHNEQFF	TGTGCCAGCGCGACCCGGGTGGTCGGGACAGGGCACAATGAGCAGTTCTTC
TRBV9	TRBJ2-5	once	TRBD1	CASSKQGIPQETQYF	TGTGCCAGCAGCAAACAGGGGATTCCACAAGAGACCCAGTACTTC
TRBV14	TRBJ1-1	-	-	CASSLTVNTEAFF	TGTGCCAGCAGCCTGACAGTGAACACTGAAGCTTTCTTT
TRBV4-1	TRBJ1-2	-	-	CASSQDRGFYGYTF	TGCGCCAGCAGCCAAGATAGAGGGTTCTATGGCTACACCTTC
TRBV28	TRBJ1-1	-	-	CASSLRVSEAFF	TGTGCCAGCAGTCTCAGGGTTTCTGAAGCTTTCTTT